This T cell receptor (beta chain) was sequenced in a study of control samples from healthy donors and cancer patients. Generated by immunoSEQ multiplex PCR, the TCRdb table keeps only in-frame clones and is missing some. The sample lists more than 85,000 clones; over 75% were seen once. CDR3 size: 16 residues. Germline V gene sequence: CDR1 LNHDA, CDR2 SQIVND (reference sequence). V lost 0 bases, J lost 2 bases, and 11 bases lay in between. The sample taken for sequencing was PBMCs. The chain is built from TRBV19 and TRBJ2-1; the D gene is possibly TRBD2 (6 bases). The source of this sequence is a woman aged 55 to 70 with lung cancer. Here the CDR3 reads CASSIDDGGTYNEQFF. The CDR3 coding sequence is TGTGCCAGTAGTATAGATGACGGGGGAACCTACAATGAGCAGTTCTTC.